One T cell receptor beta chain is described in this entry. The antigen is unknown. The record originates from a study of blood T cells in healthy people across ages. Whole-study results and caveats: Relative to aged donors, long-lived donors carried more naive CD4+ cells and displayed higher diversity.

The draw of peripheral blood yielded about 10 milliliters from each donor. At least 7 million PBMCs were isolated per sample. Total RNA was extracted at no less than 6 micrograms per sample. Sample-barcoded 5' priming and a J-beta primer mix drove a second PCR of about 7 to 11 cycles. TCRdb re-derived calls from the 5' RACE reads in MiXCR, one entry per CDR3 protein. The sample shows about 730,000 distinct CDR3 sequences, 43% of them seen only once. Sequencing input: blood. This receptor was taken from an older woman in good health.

CDR3 sequence (DNA): TGCAGTGCTACGGGACTAGCGGGAGGGCACAGCTCCTACGAGCAGTACTTC. As protein: CSATGLAGGHSSYEQYF. The chain employs TRBV20-1 and TRBJ2-7; 16 bases map to TRBD2. V shed 4 bases and J 0 bases; nucleotides not matched to a gene: 6. The CDR3 spans 17 residues. Germline V gives CDR1 DFQATT, CDR2 SNEGSKA (reference sequence).